One T cell receptor beta chain is described in this entry. Methods used by the authors: The authors estimated nucleated cell counts from reference gene primer amplification. Method: immunoSEQ multiplex PCR; TCRdb's copy keeps in-frame clones and lacks some. V and J calls and clone size follow that table, whereas D and trimming were derived from the DNA. This table has roughly 26,000 clones, around nine tenths appearing once. The data originate from a study of blood T cell repertoires in COVID-19. Study details: Donors in the United States, Italy and Spain gave samples during acute or convalescent COVID-19. Sources were T cells, B-cell-depleted T cells, or PBMCs; the material itself was cDNA or gDNA.

This sequence was found in a man between 65 and 85 years old with acute or convalescent COVID-19. Sample: peripheral blood.

The CDR3 sequence: CASSPQGLAGEYSYNEQFF. CDR3 bases: TGTGCCAGCAGCCCTCAGGGGCTAGCGGGAGAATATTCCTACAATGAGCAGTTCTTC. The J gene is TRBJ2-1, the V gene TRBV7-6; TRBD2 matches at 10 bases. The CDR3 runs 19 residues. The J segment lost 1 base and the V segment lost 5 bases, leaving 14 bases of the junction unmatched. The germline V gene encodes CDR1 SGHVS and CDR2 FNYEAQ.